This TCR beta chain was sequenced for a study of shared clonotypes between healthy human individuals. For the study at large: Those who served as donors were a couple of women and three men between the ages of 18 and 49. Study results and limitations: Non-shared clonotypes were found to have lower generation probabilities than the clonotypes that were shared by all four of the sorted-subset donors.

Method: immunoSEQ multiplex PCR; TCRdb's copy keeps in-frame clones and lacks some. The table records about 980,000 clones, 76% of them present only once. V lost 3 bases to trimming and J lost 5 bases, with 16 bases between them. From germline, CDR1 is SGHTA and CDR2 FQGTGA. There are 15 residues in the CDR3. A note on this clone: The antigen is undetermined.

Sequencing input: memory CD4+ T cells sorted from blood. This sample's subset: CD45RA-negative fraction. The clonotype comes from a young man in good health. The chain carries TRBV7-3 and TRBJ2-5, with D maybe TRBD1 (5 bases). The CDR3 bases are TGTGCCAGCAGCTTCAATCAGGGTGTTGGCGAGACCCAGTACTTC. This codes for CASSFNQGVGETQYF. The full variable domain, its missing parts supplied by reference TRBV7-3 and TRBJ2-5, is GAGVSQTPSNKVTEKGKYVELRCDPISGHTALYWYRQSLGQGPEFLIYFQGTGAADDSGLPNDRFFAVRPEGSVSTLKIQRTERGDSAVYLCASSFNQGVGETQYFGPGTRLLVL.